This entry concerns a single T cell receptor beta chain. Here immunoSEQ multiplex PCR was the method, and the copy in TCRdb shows in-frame clones only, minus some. Of fewer than 25,000 clones listed, around 78% are singletons. This entry is derived from a study of PD-1 blockade in classical Hodgkin lymphoma. Sample time point: cycle 4 day 1 (C4D1), after less than 7 weeks of nivolumab. All the patients suffered relapse after autologous stem cell transplantation, and brentuximab vedotin exposure differed. Thawed PBMCs underwent magnetic negative selection to yield purified CD4+ T cells. The CDR3 spans 13 residues. J gave up 4 bases and V 7 bases, and 5 bases lay outside the gene matches. Germline values: CDR1 SQVTM, CDR2 ANQGSEA.

This material consisted of CD4+ T cells from blood, taken before the fourth cycle of nivolumab. The clonotype comes from a human donor with classical Hodgkin lymphoma. This rearrangement joins TRBV29-1 to TRBJ2-2, with 8 bases lining up with TRBD1. CDR3 protein: CSAHTGGTGELFF. The DNA of the CDR3 is TGCAGCGCCCATACAGGGGGCACCGGGGAGCTGTTTTTT.